In its sample, the clone carrying this TCR beta chain was seen once. Its target is not known. PCR employed 60 Vbeta and 13 Jbeta primers. Clones were read by immunoSEQ multiplex PCR, and TCRdb kept only the in-frame ones, dropping some. The data contain 120,000 to 150,000 clones, just under 85% of them singletons. The V and J ends lost 5 bases and 2 bases, in that order; junction bases with no gene match: 8. The CDR3 has 16 residues. Germline V gene data show CDR1 as MGHRA and CDR2 as YSYEKL. These data originate in a study of cytomegalovirus exposure and HLA in healthy donors. Study results and caveats: Some TCR beta chains (around 180 of them) were listed as cytomegalovirus-associated.

The chain links TRBV4-1 to TRBJ2-7; 11 nucleotides line up with TRBD2. The sample was PBMCs. The origin of this receptor is a middle-aged man in good health and CMV-seropositive. The CDR3 DNA reads as TGCGCCAGCAGCGAAACTAGCGGGAGAACACCCTACGAGCAGTACTTC. This encodes CASSETSGRTPYEQYF.